The sequence of this T cell receptor (beta chain) was determined in a study of T cell repertoires in cytomegalovirus infection. The wider study: Both a matching HLA type and CMV infection were indicated by public TCR beta signatures.

Trimming removed 4 bases at V and 1 base at J, with 17 bases between. The CDR3 loop spans 16 amino acids. Germline V gene data show CDR1 as SGHTA and CDR2 as FQGNSA. TCRdb reprocessed the reads with MiXCR, giving one entry per CDR3 protein. Among over 300,000 distinct CDR3 sequences listed, more than 8% were seen once. General observations from the study: HLA-C-restricted CMV-specific TCR beta clonotypes prevailed in the ex vivo response. Adding up the frequency of public TCR beta families identified people who carried CMV plus the relevant HLA.

This clonotype was seen repeatedly, ten times or more. Its antigen is currently unknown. The TCR originated in a human donor in good health (CMV status not recorded). Some clones in this sample may be carry-over from other donors' samples. The sample was PBMCs. The rearrangement uses TRBV7-2 and TRBJ2-7; D might be TRBD2 (7 bases). CDR3 region: CASSYEGGAKSYEQYF. The CDR3 DNA is TGTGCCAGCAGCTACGAAGGGGGGGCTAAATCCTACGAGCAGTACTTC.